Below, 3 T cell receptor beta chains from the same sample are listed, as sequenced in a study of tumour-infiltrating T cells in Burkitt lymphoma. TCRdb's copy holds only in-frame clones and misses some; the assay was immunoSEQ multiplex PCR. The sample lists 45,000 to 60,000 clones; 30% to 40% were seen once. Sequencing was done on a sample of tumor tissue. The source is a human donor with Burkitt lymphoma.

The sample holds a few counts of this clone. The genes are TRBV27 and TRBJ2-7; D unclear. This CDR3 has 12 residues. The V end lost 6 bases, the J end lost 7 bases, and 13 bases lay between the germline ends. The V gene's germline CDR1 is MNHEY and CDR2 SMNVEV (reference sequence). CDR3 loop: CASRRLVGEQYF. DNA of the CDR3: TGTGCCAGCAGACGACTGGTAGGGGAGCAGTACTTC.

The V and J genes are TRBV5-4 and TRBJ2-3, with 8 bases that match TRBD2. V lost 4 bases, J lost 4 bases, and 5 bases stayed unmatched. Germline V gene lookup returns CDR1 SGHNT and CDR2 YYREEE (reference sequence). This CDR3 has 14 amino acids. DNA of the CDR3: TGTGCCAGCAGCAACCAGCGGGGGTCAGATACGCAGTATTTT. Translated: CASSNQRGSDTQYF.

The chain has TRBV5-1 and TRBJ2-5; TRBD2 might be the D (5 bases). The CDR3 consists of 14 residues. Germline CDR1 is SGHRS and CDR2 is YFSETQ. The V and J ends lost 5 bases and 1 base respectively, with 12 bases between them. The CDR3 nucleotides are TGCGCCAGCAGTGTTCCGGGGAGCCAAGAGACCCAGTACTTC. Its translation is CASSVPGSQETQYF.